One and the same sample provided the 24 T cell receptor beta chains below, sequenced in a study of blood T cell repertoires in COVID-19. Clones were read by immunoSEQ multiplex PCR, and TCRdb kept only the in-frame ones, dropping some. The sample holds 200,000 to 250,000 clones, approximately 82% seen once. Material: peripheral blood. The receptors come from a man between 25 and 39 years old who had recovered from COVID-19.

The chain couples TRBV3-1 (or the pseudogene TRBV3-2) to TRBJ2-5, with TRBD1 matching 9 bases. The CDR3 runs 16 residues. Germline loops: CDR1 LGHDT, CDR2 YNNKEL (reference sequence). V gave up 4 bases and J gave up 5 bases; unmatched junction bases: 11. CDR3: CASSRGDRVSGETQYF. DNA for the CDR3: TGTGCCAGCAGCCGCGGGGACAGGGTATCAGGGGAGACCCAGTACTTC.

The chain has TRBV12-3 or TRBV12-4 and TRBJ2-5; D may be TRBD1 (6 bases). The CDR3 is 13 amino acids. V dropped 3 bases and J dropped 5 bases, with 10 bases sitting between them. CDR3 protein: CASSFGQGETQYF. The CDR3 nucleotides are TGTGCCAGCAGTTTCGGGCAGGGGGAGACCCAGTACTTC.

This clone was recorded only once. The chain has TRBV3-1 (or the pseudogene TRBV3-2) and TRBJ1-1; maybe TRBD1 (6 bases). V lost 2 bases and J 3 bases, leaving 13 bases between the germline ends. This CDR3 is 15 amino acids long. The germline V gene has CDR1 LGHDT and CDR2 YNNKEL (reference sequence). CDR3 region: CASSQQQGSYTEAFF. In nucleotides, the CDR3 is TGTGCCAGCAGCCAACAACAGGGTTCGTACACTGAAGCTTTCTTT.

Relative to its sample, this clone is medium-sized (0.01 to 0.1%). The rearrangement joins TRBV15 to TRBJ2-7; maybe TRBD1 (6 bases). Trimming stripped 5 bases from V and 0 bases from J, with 14 bases between. CDR1 is LNHNV, CDR2 YYDKDF, per germline (reference sequence). There are 15 residues in the CDR3. CDR3 protein: CATSAAPDSSYEQYF. CDR3 bases: TGTGCCACCAGCGCGGCTCCGGACAGCTCCTACGAGCAGTACTTC.

The chain couples TRBV5-6 to TRBJ2-1, with 7 bases lining up with TRBD2. There are 13 residues in the CDR3. Trimming at V came to 2 bases and at J to 9 bases, leaving 5 bases not matched to a gene. The V gene's germline CDR1 is SGHDT and CDR2 YYEEEE. Here the CDR3 reads CASSFGTTVEQFF. The CDR3 nucleotides read TGTGCCAGCAGCTTTGGGACTACGGTTGAGCAGTTCTTC. Full variable domain (outside the CDR3, taken from reference TRBV5-6 and TRBJ2-1): DAGVTQSPTHLIKTRGQQVTLRCSPKSGHDTVSWYQQALGQGPQFIFQYYEEEERQRGNFPDRFSGHQFPNYSSELNVNALLLGDSALYLCASSFGTTVEQFFGPGTRLTVL.

The gene calls are TRBV6-5 and TRBJ1-1; D is possibly TRBD1 (5 bases). This CDR3 is built from 15 residues. V was cut by 1 base and J by 6 bases, with 15 bases left in between. From germline, CDR1 is MNHEY and CDR2 SVGAGI. CDR3 protein: CASSYLAGFTAEAFF. The CDR3 region has the DNA TGTGCCAGCAGTTACTTGGCAGGGTTTACCGCTGAAGCTTTCTTT.

The chain uses TRBV24-1 and TRBJ2-1; D is ambiguous. Trimming removed 5 bases at V and 0 bases at J, with 4 bases between. Germline CDR1 reads KGHDR; CDR2 reads SFDVKD. The CDR3 has 13 amino acids. In nucleotides, the CDR3 is TGTGCCACCAGTGCTAGCTCCTACAATGAGCAGTTCTTC. Translated: CATSASSYNEQFF.

This chain joins TRBV5-1 and TRBJ1-1; 8 nucleotides line up with TRBD1. Trimming removed 7 bases from V and 4 bases from J; junction bases left unmatched: 6. Germline-derived CDR1 and CDR2 are SGHRS and YFSETQ. The CDR3 covers 13 residues. CDR3 bases: TGCGCCAGCCAGGGGGCGGAGGGCACTGAAGCTTTCTTT. Amino acids: CASQGAEGTEAFF.

The chain employs TRBV9 and TRBJ2-5; 9 bases are shared with TRBD2. V was clipped by 0 bases and J by 9 bases; unmatched bases: 12. The CDR3 is 16 amino acids. Per germline, CDR1 SGDLS and CDR2 YYNGEE. This CDR3 reads CASSVAASGVTGAQYF. DNA of the CDR3: TGTGCCAGCAGCGTAGCCGCTAGCGGGGTGACGGGGGCCCAGTACTTC.

This clone has a single count. The gene calls are TRBV19 and TRBJ1-4; a weak D match, TRBD1 (5 bases). Germline V gene data show CDR1 as LNHDA and CDR2 as SQIVND (reference sequence). The CDR3 has 15 amino acids. Trimming left V 1 base short and J 4 bases short, with 10 bases between. CDR3 bases: TGTGCCAGTAGTATAGGTGGTACAGGTAATGAAAAACTGTTTTTT. It specifies CASSIGGTGNEKLFF.

The J gene is TRBJ1-3, the V gene TRBV5-5; no clear D. Germline V gene lookup returns CDR1 SGHKS and CDR2 YYEKEE (reference sequence). This CDR3 comprises 15 residues. V gave up 3 bases and J gave up 4 bases, with 14 bases separating them. In nucleotides, the CDR3 is TGTGCCAGCAGCTCGGGATTCCTTGCGGGAAACACCATATATTTT. This sequence encodes CASSSGFLAGNTIYF.

Here the CDR3 DNA reads TGTGCCAGCAGCCAAGAACTAGCGCCCAATGAGCAGTTCTTC. This translates into CASSQELAPNEQFF. This sequence joins TRBV4-2 and TRBJ2-1, with 7 bases that match TRBD2. The length of the CDR3 is 14 residues. V was pared by 0 bases and J by 6 bases, with 2 bases of the junction left unmatched. CDR1 and CDR2 from the germline V gene are LGHNA and YNFKEQ.

The chain combines TRBV24-1 with TRBJ1-2, with a possible D match to TRBD1 (6 bases). The CDR3 spans 13 residues. V lost 4 bases and J 8 bases, leaving 13 bases between the germline ends. In germline, CDR1 is KGHDR, CDR2 SFDVKD. The CDR3 coding sequence is TGTGCCACCAGTGACGCTGACAGGCACGGCTACACCTTC. Its translation is CATSDADRHGYTF.

The chain combines TRBV12-3 or TRBV12-4 with TRBJ2-7; a weak D match, TRBD1 (5 bases). V was trimmed by 6 bases and J by 7 bases, leaving 13 bases between them. The CDR3 extends over 12 amino acids. Written as DNA, the CDR3 is TGTGCCAGCAGCCCCGACAGTAATGAGCAGTACTTC. Its protein product is CASSPDSNEQYF.

The CDR3 reads CASSREVSAGELFF. The CDR3 nucleotides read TGTGCCAGCAGCCGCGAGGTATCGGCCGGGGAGCTGTTTTTT. The chain uses TRBV14 and TRBJ2-2; D is ambiguous. The V end was cut by 4 bases, the J end by 6 bases, with 12 bases between. This CDR3 contains 14 residues. Germline-derived CDR1 and CDR2 are SGHDN and FVKESK.

This chain joins TRBV27 and TRBJ2-3, with D tentatively TRBD2 (5 bases). The CDR3 totals 15 residues. Germline V CDR1 and CDR2: MNHEY, SMNVEV (reference sequence). V lost 9 bases and J lost 5, with 21 bases in between. CDR3 loop: CASTRGGPRGDTQYF. CDR3 coding DNA: TGTGCCAGTACCCGCGGCGGGCCCCGTGGAGATACGCAGTATTTT.

This chain joins TRBV3-1 (or the pseudogene TRBV3-2) and TRBJ2-2, with D perhaps TRBD2 (7 bases). CDR1 is LGHDT, CDR2 YNNKEL, per germline (reference sequence). This CDR3 comprises 14 residues. Trimming removed 8 bases at V and 3 bases at J, with 13 bases between. The CDR3 protein is CASVAGAYTGELFF. The CDR3 coding sequence is TGTGCCAGCGTGGCGGGGGCCTACACCGGGGAGCTGTTTTTT.

The chain joins TRBV6-6 to TRBJ1-6; 7 bases align to TRBD1. The germline V gene encodes CDR1 MNHNY and CDR2 SVGAGI (reference sequence). Trimming took 5 bases from V and 6 from J; bases not matched to a gene: 7. The CDR3 has 15 residues. For the CDR3, the DNA is TGTGCCAGCAGTACCCGACAGGGTTCTAATTCACCCCTCCACTTT. Translation: CASSTRQGSNSPLHF.

The chain has TRBV6-6 and TRBJ1-4; tentatively, D is TRBD1 (5 bases). Trimming shortened V by 4 bases and J by 2 bases, and 8 bases separated the two germline ends. Germline V gene data show CDR1 as MNHNY and CDR2 as SVGAGI (reference sequence). This CDR3 has 14 amino acids. CDR3 loop: CASSFPGTNEKLFF. The CDR3 coding sequence is TGTGCCAGCAGTTTCCCAGGGACTAATGAAAAACTGTTTTTT.

The chain has TRBV5-4 and TRBJ1-1; no definite D call. The germline V gene has CDR1 SGHNT and CDR2 YYREEE (reference sequence). The CDR3 has 13 residues. Trimming shortened V by 0 bases and J by 1 base, and 4 bases separated the two germline ends. The CDR3, as DNA: TGTGCCAGCAGCTTGGGGCCGAACACTGAAGCTTTCTTT. This translates into CASSLGPNTEAFF.

The chain uses TRBV12-3 or TRBV12-4 and TRBJ1-2; 7 positions match TRBD1. The CDR3 is 12 amino acids. V was pared by 5 bases and J by 6 bases, with 3 bases of the junction left unmatched. CDR3 protein: CASSHTGDGYTF. The DNA of the CDR3 is TGTGCCAGCAGTCACACAGGGGATGGCTACACCTTC.

This clone appeared once. The chain recombines TRBV5-1 with TRBJ1-2; a weak D match, TRBD1 (5 bases). Trimming took 5 bases from V and 4 from J, leaving 21 bases between them. Germline lookup yields CDR1 SGHRS and CDR2 YFSETQ. This CDR3 region has 16 residues. The CDR3 is CASSPEGHGGTYGYTF. The CDR3 DNA reads as TGCGCCAGCAGTCCTGAGGGCCATGGGGGGACCTATGGCTACACCTTC.

This clone was picked up a small number of times. This chain links TRBV6-2 or TRBV6-3 with TRBJ1-5; TRBD1 matches 9 bases. The junction had 11 bases not matched to a gene; V was cut back by 2 bases and J by 9 bases. Germline CDR1 and CDR2: MNHEY and SVGEGT. The CDR3 is made up of 16 amino acids. CDR3 DNA sequence: TGTGCCAGCAGTTACGGATCCGGGACAGGGCTCCGGCCCCAGCATTTT. It specifies CASSYGSGTGLRPQHF.

V usage is TRBV10-3 and J usage is TRBJ1-2; 7 bases align to TRBD1. V gave up 0 bases and J gave up 2 bases; unmatched junction bases: 6. CDR1 and CDR2 from the germline V gene are ENHRY and SYGVKD. There are 16 residues in the CDR3. The CDR3 reads CAISESIGGENYGYTF. The CDR3 nucleotides are TGTGCCATCAGTGAGTCGATAGGGGGCGAGAACTATGGCTACACCTTC.